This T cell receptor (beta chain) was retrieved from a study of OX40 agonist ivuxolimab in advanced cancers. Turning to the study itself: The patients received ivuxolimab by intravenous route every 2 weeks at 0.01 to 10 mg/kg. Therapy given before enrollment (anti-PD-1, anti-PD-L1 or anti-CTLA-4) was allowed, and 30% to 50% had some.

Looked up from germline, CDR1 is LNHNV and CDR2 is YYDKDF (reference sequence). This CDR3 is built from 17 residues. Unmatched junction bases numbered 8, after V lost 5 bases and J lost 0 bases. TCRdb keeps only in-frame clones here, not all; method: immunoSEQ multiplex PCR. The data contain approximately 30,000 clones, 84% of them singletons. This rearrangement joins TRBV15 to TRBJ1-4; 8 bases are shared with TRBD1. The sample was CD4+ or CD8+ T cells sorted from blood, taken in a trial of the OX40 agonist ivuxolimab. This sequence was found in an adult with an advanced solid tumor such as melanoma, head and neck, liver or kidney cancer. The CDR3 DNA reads TGTGCCACCAGCGGGGGGACAGGCTCCGCAACTAATGAAAAACTGTTTTTT. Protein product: CATSGGTGSATNEKLFF.